Detailed here is one T cell receptor (beta chain). No antigen is known for it. TCRdb re-derived calls from the reads in MiXCR, one entry per CDR3 protein. This sample has approximately 500,000 distinct CDR3 sequences; 16% occur once, and the top ten carry 20% to 30%. Per germline, CDR1 ENHRY and CDR2 SYGVKD. Trimming removed 8 bases from V and 0 bases from J; junction bases left unmatched: 9. CDR3 length equals 16 residues. These data come from a study of T cell repertoires in cytomegalovirus infection. Overall study context: Evidence of both CMV infection and a matching HLA type came from public TCR beta signatures.

Findings and caveats of the study: Carriage of CMV together with the relevant HLA was identifiable through cumulative public TCR beta family frequency. Clonotypes of TCR beta that were HLA-C-restricted and CMV-specific dominated the ex vivo response.

The sequencing sample was made of CD8+ T cells from PBMCs. The receptor was isolated from a human donor in good health (CMV status not recorded). Some clones in this sample may be carry-over from other donors' samples. The chain is built from TRBV10-3 and TRBJ2-7; 11 positions agree with TRBD2. DNA for the CDR3: TGTGCCATCTCCCCCTCGACTAGCGGGATCTCCTACGAGCAGTACTTC. It translates to CAISPSTSGISYEQYF.